This TCR beta chain is drawn from a study of cytomegalovirus exposure and HLA in healthy donors. V was shortened by 1 base and J by 10 bases, with 12 bases between the two germline ends. CDR1 SGHTA and CDR2 FQGTGA come from the germline V gene. This CDR3 comprises 13 residues. A multiplex PCR was run with 60 Vbeta primers and 13 Jbeta primers. Method: immunoSEQ multiplex PCR; TCRdb's copy keeps in-frame clones and lacks some. The table has approximately 170,000 clones, around 78% seen once. The material sequenced was PBMCs. This sequence originates from a middle-aged woman in good health and CMV-seronegative. The chain uses TRBV7-3 and TRBJ2-3, with a possible D match to TRBD2 (7 bases). In nucleotides, the CDR3 is TGTGCCAGCAGCTTAATATGGGGGGGCGCGCAGTATTTT. Translated, it gives CASSLIWGGAQYF. Full variable domain (missing parts from reference TRBV7-3 and TRBJ2-3): GAGVSQTPSNKVTEKGKYVELRCDPISGHTALYWYRQSLGQGPEFLIYFQGTGAADDSGLPNDRFFAVRPEGSVSTLKIQRTERGDSAVYLCASSLIWGGAQYFGPGTRLTVL.